The next 8 T cell receptor beta chains were all read from a single sample in a study of shared clonotypes between healthy human individuals. This table comes from immunoSEQ multiplex PCR, and its TCRdb copy is limited to in-frame clones, with some not included. Seen here are about 490,000 clones, 81% observed once, and the top ten hold roughly 13%. Sequenced: PBMCs. The receptors stem from a woman aged 40 to 50 in good health. Some clones in this sample may be carry-over from other donors' samples.

In this sample, this clone turned up once. The chain carries TRBV20-1 and TRBJ2-5, with 8 bases that match TRBD2. This CDR3 contains 11 residues. From germline, CDR1 is DFQATT and CDR2 SNEGSKA (reference sequence). J gave up 5 bases and V 6 bases, and 2 bases lay outside the gene matches. The CDR3 region is CSATSGETQYF. The CDR3 bases are TGCAGTGCCACTAGCGGCGAGACCCAGTACTTC.

This clone was picked up a small number of times. The V call is TRBV10-2, the J call TRBJ2-7; a weak D match, TRBD2 (5 bases). The germline CDR1 and CDR2 sequences are WSHSY and SAAADI. Trimming took 2 bases from V and 2 from J, leaving 13 bases between them. The CDR3 is 15 amino acids. This CDR3 is CASSEILAQTYEQYF. CDR3 in DNA: TGCGCCAGCAGTGAGATTCTAGCACAGACCTACGAGCAGTACTTC.

This clone showed up just a few times. The rearrangement links TRBV15 to TRBJ1-4; D gene unclear. This CDR3 is built from 15 residues. V lost 7 bases and J 8 bases, leaving 20 bases between the germline ends. Germline V gives CDR1 LNHNV, CDR2 YYDKDF (reference sequence). The CDR3 coding sequence is TGTGCCACCACCGAGCACCGGGCCTCGGGAGAAAAACTGTTTTTT. It yields the protein CATTEHRASGEKLFF.

This chain links TRBV20-1 with TRBJ2-7; D is ambiguous. The germline V gene has CDR1 DFQATT and CDR2 SNEGSKA (reference sequence). The CDR3 sequence is 11 residues long. Trimming took 0 bases from V and 5 from J, leaving 5 bases between them. CDR3 sequence reads: CSAREPDEQYF. The DNA of the CDR3 is TGCAGTGCTAGAGAGCCGGACGAGCAGTACTTC.

This clone was seen only a few times. The J gene is TRBJ1-2, the V gene TRBV6-5, with 8 bases aligning to TRBD1. V lost 5 bases to trimming and J lost 2 bases; unmatched junction nucleotides: 7. This CDR3 comprises 15 residues. Germline values: CDR1 MNHEY, CDR2 SVGAGI. The CDR3 DNA is TGTGCCAGCAGTGCCGGACAGGGAGGCAACTATGGCTACACCTTC. It specifies CASSAGQGGNYGYTF.

The DNA of the CDR3 is TGTGCCAGCAGTTTTGTGGATACGCAGTATTTT. This gives the protein CASSFVDTQYF. The V gene is TRBV28, the J gene TRBJ2-3; D gene unclear. The CDR3 contains 11 residues. Trimming cost V 3 bases and J 6 bases, with 4 bases left between them. Per germline, CDR1 MDHEN and CDR2 SYDVKM.

The chain has TRBV7-9 and TRBJ2-1; maybe TRBD2 (5 bases). The V end was cut by 5 bases, the J end by 6 bases, with 17 bases between. This CDR3 has 15 residues. Germline V gene data show CDR1 as SEHNR and CDR2 as FQNEAQ (reference sequence). CDR3 bases: TGTGCCAGCAGCCGGACTCGGAGTGGCGGCAATGAGCAGTTCTTC. Protein product: CASSRTRSGGNEQFF.

The rearrangement uses TRBV18 and TRBJ2-7, with D uncertain. The germline V gene has CDR1 KGHSH and CDR2 LQKENI. Trimming removed 2 bases from V and 3 bases from J, with 11 bases in between. The CDR3 runs to 14 residues. CDR3 DNA sequence: TGTGCCAGCTCACCAGGCGGCGGAATCTACGAGCAGTACTTC. Its translation is CASSPGGGIYEQYF.